Given below is one TCR beta chain in context. Antigen specificity is unknown. Per germline, CDR1 SQVTM and CDR2 ANQGSEA. CDR3 length: 13 amino acids. V was shortened by 2 bases and J by 1 base, with 6 bases between the two germline ends. The entry originates in a study of PD-L1 blockade in urothelial cancer. Assay used: immunoSEQ multiplex PCR; TCRdb lists only in-frame clones, some missing. This table holds some 100,000 clones, about 90% found once. Study-level results: Below-median pretreatment blood TCR clonality predicted better survival.

Sequenced material: PBMCs, taken around atezolizumab (anti-PD-L1) treatment. The genes are TRBV29-1 and TRBJ1-3; weak D call: TRBD1 (5 bases). This receptor was identified in a woman of 80 years or more with urothelial cancer. The CDR3 DNA reads as TGCAGCGTTGAACGACAGTCTGGAAACACCATATATTTT. Amino acid sequence: CSVERQSGNTIYF.